The 30 T cell receptor beta chains reported below all come from one sample, sequenced in a study of radiotherapy plus CTLA-4 blockade in lung cancer. Using immunoSEQ multiplex PCR, the repertoire was profiled, and TCRdb retains in-frame clones only, with some absent. Among about 32,000 clones listed, around 75% were seen once. The source was peripheral blood, collected from a patient treated with radiotherapy plus ipilimumab. The receptors were sampled from a human donor with non-small cell lung cancer that progressed on radiotherapy plus ipilimumab.

The chain employs TRBV4-1 and TRBJ2-3; TRBD2 might be the D (7 bases). Germline assignment: CDR1 MGHRA and CDR2 YSYEKL. The CDR3 has 14 residues. V lost 6 bases to trimming and J lost 1 base, with 11 bases between them. Here the CDR3 DNA reads TGCGCCAGCAGGGCGGGGGCAGGCACAGATACGCAGTATTTT. Its protein product is CASRAGAGTDTQYF.

This chain links TRBV2 with TRBJ2-3; 7 nucleotides agree with TRBD2. This CDR3 is 14 amino acids long. With 7 bases clipped from V and 1 base from J, the junction kept 5 bases outside the gene matches. Germline V gene lookup returns CDR1 SNHLY and CDR2 FYNNEI. Here the CDR3 reads CASILGGGTDTQYF. The DNA of the CDR3 is TGTGCCAGCATTCTGGGGGGGGGCACAGATACGCAGTATTTT.

The chain is built from TRBV11-1 and TRBJ2-2; D perhaps matches TRBD1 (5 bases). Germline CDR1 and CDR2: SGHAT and FQDESV (reference sequence). The CDR3 runs 13 residues. V was clipped by 10 bases and J by 1 base, with 10 bases between them. The CDR3 spells CAMSQGNTGELFF. The CDR3 coding sequence is TGTGCCATGAGTCAGGGGAACACCGGGGAGCTGTTTTTT.

This chain connects TRBV2 to TRBJ2-7, with a possible D match to TRBD1 (6 bases). The V and J ends lost 6 bases and 0 bases respectively, with 9 bases between them. The germline gives CDR1 SNHLY, CDR2 FYNNEI. The CDR3 is 13 residues long. CDR3: CASRQGYSYEQYF. CDR3 nucleotide sequence: TGTGCCAGCAGGCAGGGGTACTCCTACGAGCAGTACTTC.

The chain has TRBV27 and TRBJ1-2; D gene uncertain. The CDR3 runs to 14 residues. V dropped 1 base and J dropped 4 bases, with 10 bases sitting between them. The V gene's germline CDR1 is MNHEY and CDR2 SMNVEV (reference sequence). CDR3 in amino acids: CASSLLSSGYGYTF. CDR3 coding DNA: TGTGCCAGCAGTTTATTAAGTTCTGGCTATGGCTACACCTTC.

This clone was seen a single time. This chain connects TRBV5-1 to TRBJ1-2; D ambiguous. The CDR3 spans 15 residues. V lost 0 bases and J lost 1, with 10 bases in between. Germline CDR1 reads SGHRS; CDR2 reads YFSETQ. The CDR3 region has the DNA TGCGCCAGCAGCTTGGCGGGTTCTATTAACTATGGCTACACCTTC. Protein sequence: CASSLAGSINYGYTF. Full variable domain (rest looked up from reference TRBV5-1 and TRBJ1-2): KAGVTQTPRYLIKTRGQQVTLSCSPISGHRSVSWYQQTPGQGLQFLFEYFSETQRNKGNFPGRFSGRQFSNSRSEMNVSTLELGDSALYLCASSLAGSINYGYTFGSGTRLTVV.

The chain combines TRBV4-1 with TRBJ1-2, with D maybe TRBD1 (5 bases). The V end was cut by 0 bases, the J end by 3 bases, with 14 bases between. The CDR3 covers 16 residues. Germline V gene lookup returns CDR1 MGHRA and CDR2 YSYEKL. CDR3 DNA: TGCGCCAGCAGCCAAGAAGTGAGCGGGGCGCACTATGGCTACACCTTC. Translating it yields CASSQEVSGAHYGYTF.

With respect to this clone: The junction and the germline gene differ at one end; a read error may be behind it. The gene calls are TRBV7-2 and TRBJ1-2; no clear D. Germline CDR1 SGHTA, CDR2 FQGNSA. The CDR3 spans 13 residues. The CDR3 DNA is TGTGCCAGCAGATTAGAGGCCAGCTATGGCTACACCTTC. Its protein product is CASRLEASYGYTF. The full variable domain, completed using reference TRBV7-2 and TRBJ1-2, is GAGVSQSPSNKVTEKGKDVELRCDPISGHTALYWYRQSLGQGLEFLIYFQGNSAPDKSGLPSDRFSAERTGGSVSTLTIQRTQQEDSAVYLCASRLEASYGYTFGSGTRLTVV.

The chain is built from TRBV6-6 and TRBJ2-7; D tentatively fits TRBD1 or TRBD2 (6 bases each). V lost 5 bases and J lost 6, with 11 bases in between. The CDR3 is 12 residues long. Germline values: CDR1 MNHNY, CDR2 SVGAGI (reference sequence). The CDR3 nucleotides read TGTGCCAGCAGTCGCGGGACACCCGAGCAGTACTTC. Translated: CASSRGTPEQYF.

The table lists this clone with a few counts. This chain links TRBV4-1 with TRBJ2-1, with TRBD2 matching over 10 bases. The germline V gene has CDR1 MGHRA and CDR2 YSYEKL. Losses at the gene ends were 7 bases for V and 7 bases for J; bases not matched to a gene: 13. This CDR3 region has 16 residues. This CDR3 reads CASTLSGSGGDNEQFF. The CDR3 DNA is TGCGCCAGCACCCTAAGTGGAAGCGGGGGGGATAATGAGCAGTTCTTC.

The chain uses TRBV11-2 and TRBJ1-2, with TRBD1 matching over 9 bases. V lost 2 bases, J lost 4 bases, and 8 bases stayed unmatched. In germline, CDR1 is SGHAT, CDR2 FQNNGV. The CDR3 is 16 amino acids. The CDR3, as DNA: TGTGCCAGCAGCTTACGCTCACAGGGGGCGGGCTATGGCTACACCTTC. It encodes CASSLRSQGAGYGYTF.

The chain uses TRBV6-5 and TRBJ1-2; 9 bases fit TRBD1. The CDR3 runs to 15 residues. The V gene's germline CDR1 is MNHEY and CDR2 SVGAGI. V was pared by 6 bases and J by 7 bases, with 12 bases of the junction left unmatched. CDR3 in DNA: TGTGCCAGCAGGAAAACAGGGGGCGACAATAGTGGCTACACCTTC. Encoded protein: CASRKTGGDNSGYTF.

The chain has TRBV10-2 and TRBJ2-3, with D possibly matching TRBD1 (5 bases). The CDR3 loop spans 15 amino acids. CDR1 is WSHSY, CDR2 SAAADI, per germline. Trimming took 3 bases from V and 7 from J, leaving 17 bases between them. The CDR3 sequence: CASSEGAGLTYTQYF. The CDR3 DNA follows: TGCGCCAGCAGTGAAGGGGCAGGGCTCACGTATACGCAGTATTTT.

V is TRBV7-2 and J is TRBJ2-1; D may be TRBD1 or TRBD2 (5 bases each). CDR3 length: 13 residues. Trimming removed 8 bases at V and 5 bases at J, with 13 bases between. The V gene's germline CDR1 is SGHTA and CDR2 FQGNSA. The chain's CDR3 is CASAQRGHNEQFF. CDR3 coding DNA: TGTGCCAGCGCACAACGGGGACACAATGAGCAGTTCTTC.

The chain combines TRBV29-1 with TRBJ2-3; 13 bases are shared with TRBD2. Germline V lookup: CDR1 SQVTM, CDR2 ANQGSEA. After removal of 1 base from V and 2 bases from J, the junction contained 12 bases not matched to a gene. The CDR3 runs to 19 residues. The CDR3 DNA reads as TGCAGCGTTGAAGGGGCCTCGCCGGGACTAGCGGGATTCACAGATACGCAGTATTTT. Protein sequence: CSVEGASPGLAGFTDTQYF.

This clone was observed a few times. The V call is TRBV5-1, the J call TRBJ1-2; D is ambiguous. CDR3 length equals 14 residues. V dropped 3 bases and J dropped 2 bases, with 11 bases sitting between them. CDR1 is SGHRS, CDR2 YFSETQ, per germline. CDR3 nucleotides: TGCGCCAGCAGCTCCGCGGCCCCAAACTATGGCTACACCTTC. Encoded protein: CASSSAAPNYGYTF.

The chain employs TRBV18 and TRBJ2-3, with 8 positions matching TRBD2. V was clipped by 3 bases and J by 0 bases; unmatched bases: 2. CDR1 and CDR2 from the germline V gene are KGHSH and LQKENI. The CDR3 runs to 15 residues. CDR3 residues: CASSPPSGSTDTQYF. CDR3 DNA: TGTGCCAGCTCACCGCCTAGCGGGAGCACAGATACGCAGTATTTT.

This chain joins TRBV7-9 and TRBJ2-7, with D perhaps TRBD1 or TRBD2 (5 bases each). The V and J ends lost 1 base and 7 bases respectively, with 20 bases between them. There are 16 residues in the CDR3. Looked up from germline, CDR1 is SEHNR and CDR2 is FQNEAQ (reference sequence). CDR3 sequence (DNA): TGTGCCAGCAGCTTAGGGGTCGGGACGGGCGTCGTGGAGCAGTACTTC. Translating it yields CASSLGVGTGVVEQYF.

The chain uses TRBV19 and TRBJ2-2; a possible D gene is TRBD1 (6 bases). The germline CDR1 and CDR2 sequences are LNHDA and SQIVND (reference sequence). CDR3 length equals 12 residues. With 7 bases removed from V and 5 bases from J, the gap between germline ends came to 8 bases. The CDR3 reads CASNRVTGELFF. In DNA form, the CDR3 reads TGTGCCAGTAACAGGGTTACCGGGGAGCTGTTTTTT.

The V call is TRBV7-3, the J call TRBJ2-3; D might be TRBD1 (7 bases). The V gene's germline CDR1 is SGHTA and CDR2 FQGTGA. This CDR3 is built from 14 residues. V lost 5 bases, J lost 4 bases, and 13 bases lay in between. CDR3 loop: CASSPGGGADTQYF. The CDR3 DNA follows: TGTGCCAGCAGCCCAGGGGGAGGTGCAGATACGCAGTATTTT. The full variable domain, with the rest looked up from reference TRBV7-3 and TRBJ2-3, is GAGVSQTPSNKVTEKGKYVELRCDPISGHTALYWYRQSLGQGPEFLIYFQGTGAADDSGLPNDRFFAVRPEGSVSTLKIQRTERGDSAVYLCASSPGGGADTQYFGPGTRLTVL.

This chain links TRBV4-1 with TRBJ2-1; 13 nucleotides match TRBD2. Germline assignment: CDR1 MGHRA and CDR2 YSYEKL. The length of the CDR3 is 16 residues. Trimming cost V 5 bases and J 9 bases; bases outside gene matches: 10. The CDR3 DNA is TGCGCCAGCAGCATTGGACTAGCGGGAGCGGTCGGTGAGCAGTTCTTC. It yields the protein CASSIGLAGAVGEQFF.

This clone was found a few times. This chain links TRBV7-6 with TRBJ2-2; D unresolved. Trimming stripped 0 bases from V and 5 bases from J, with 10 bases between. CDR1 and CDR2 (germline): SGHVS, FNYEAQ. This CDR3 has 15 amino acids. The CDR3 loop reads CASSLAAESTGELFF. As DNA, the CDR3 is TGTGCCAGCAGCTTAGCGGCGGAAAGTACCGGGGAGCTGTTTTTT. Variable domain in full (rest from reference TRBV7-6 and TRBJ2-2): GAGVSQSPRYKVTKRGQDVALRCDPISGHVSLYWYRQALGQGPEFLTYFNYEAQQDKSGLPNDRFSAERPEGSISTLTIQRTEQRDSAMYRCASSLAAESTGELFFGEGSRLTVL.

This clone was counted between two and nine times. The gene calls are TRBV4-1 and TRBJ2-7; 10 bases are shared with TRBD1. Per the germline V gene, CDR1 is MGHRA and CDR2 is YSYEKL. V was pared by 4 bases and J by 6 bases, with 9 bases of the junction left unmatched. CDR3 length equals 15 residues. The CDR3 reads CASSPAGTGVIEQYF. Here the CDR3 DNA reads TGCGCCAGCAGCCCGGCCGGGACAGGGGTAATCGAGCAGTACTTC.

This clone was seen more than once but under ten times. The chain employs TRBV4-1 and TRBJ2-5, with D possibly being TRBD2 (5 bases). V lost 3 bases and J 4 bases, leaving 12 bases between the germline ends. The CDR3 covers 14 residues. CDR1 and CDR2 from the germline V gene are MGHRA and YSYEKL. CDR3 amino acids: CASSQAPGRETQYF. The CDR3 DNA is TGCGCCAGCAGCCAGGCCCCGGGAAGAGAGACCCAGTACTTC.

Comment on this clone: Compared with germline, one end of the junction differs, possibly owing to a read error. This chain uses TRBV7-8 with TRBJ2-5; TRBD2 agrees at 11 bases. CDR1 SGHVS and CDR2 FQNEAQ come from the germline V gene. The CDR3 is made up of 17 amino acids. In DNA, the CDR3 is TGTGCCAGCAGCTCCGGACTAGCGGGTCGTATCGGAGAGGCCCAGTACTTC. This codes for CASSSGLAGRIGEAQYF. Supplemented by reference TRBV7-8 and TRBJ2-5, the full variable domain reads GAGVSQSPRYKVAKRGQDVALRCDPISGHVSLFWYQQALGQGPEFLTYFQNEAQLDKSGLPSDRFFAERPEGSVSTLKIQRTQQEDSAVYLCASSSGLAGRIGEAQYFGPGTRLLVL.

This clone has a single count. The chain combines TRBV7-3 with TRBJ2-5; weak D call: TRBD1 (5 bases). Trimming took off 2 bases at V and 6 bases at J, with 7 bases between the two ends. This CDR3 has 12 amino acids. Germline V gene sequence: CDR1 SGHTA, CDR2 FQGTGA. DNA of the CDR3: TGTGCCAGCAGCTTAGCAGGGCAGACCCAGTACTTC. It translates to CASSLAGQTQYF. The complete variable domain, with remaining parts taken from reference TRBV7-3 and TRBJ2-5, reads GAGVSQTPSNKVTEKGKYVELRCDPISGHTALYWYRQSLGQGPEFLIYFQGTGAADDSGLPNDRFFAVRPEGSVSTLKIQRTERGDSAVYLCASSLAGQTQYFGPGTRLLVL.

This clone appeared a few times. This rearrangement joins TRBV27 to TRBJ1-1; D is ambiguous. The CDR3 has 17 residues. Trimming shortened V by 4 bases and J by 0 bases, and 18 bases separated the two germline ends. Germline lookup yields CDR1 MNHEY and CDR2 SMNVEV (reference sequence). DNA of the CDR3: TGTGCCAGCAGTTCCCGCCCGGGCCCCACCATGAACACTGAAGCTTTCTTT. Protein sequence: CASSSRPGPTMNTEAFF.

This chain joins TRBV5-6 and TRBJ1-2; possibly TRBD1 for D (6 bases). Germline loops: CDR1 SGHDT, CDR2 YYEEEE. Between the trimmed V and J ends, which lost 1 base and 2 bases, there was a span of 9 bases. The length of the CDR3 is 14 residues. The CDR3 loop is CASSLSDRNYGYTF. For the CDR3, the DNA is TGTGCCAGCAGCTTGTCCGACAGGAACTATGGCTACACCTTC.

The chain links TRBV5-1 to TRBJ2-5; D possibly corresponds to TRBD1 (5 bases). Germline CDR1 reads SGHRS; CDR2 reads YFSETQ. The CDR3 runs 11 residues. V was shortened by 5 bases and J by 3 bases, with 5 bases between the two germline ends. In DNA, the CDR3 is TGCGCCAGCAGGACAGAAGAGACCCAGTACTTC. Its protein product is CASRTEETQYF.

V gene TRBV28 combines with J gene TRBJ1-4, with D perhaps TRBD1 (5 bases). The CDR3 length is 14 residues. The V gene lost 2 bases and the J gene lost 7 bases, with 11 bases spanning the gap. Germline lookup yields CDR1 MDHEN and CDR2 SYDVKM. CDR3 in amino acids: CASSLGGEGEKLFF. The DNA for the CDR3 is TGTGCCAGCAGTTTAGGAGGGGAAGGTGAAAAACTGTTTTTT.